Listed below are T cell receptor beta chains from one sample, sequenced in a study of blood T cells in healthy people across ages. From the 5' RACE reads, TCRdb called clonotypes with MiXCR, one entry per CDR3 protein. The data contain about a million distinct CDR3 sequences, 30% to 40% of them seen just once; the ten biggest clones take up around 14%. The sequencing sample was made of blood. The source of these receptors is a man aged 18 to 30 in good health. Each CDR3 is given without its conserved first and last residue.

TRBV6-6 ASSHRQGGYANYGYT
TRBV12-3/TRBV12-4 ASSRQGAQENTIY
TRBV24-1 ATSDRGHTSTDTQY
TRBV5-5 AGSLETGSYNEQY
TRBV4-2 ASSQEIAGGPVTDTQY
TRBV4-3 ASSQEAGGWAKNIQY
TRBV7-2 ASSSPGGMNTEAF
TRBV20-1 SARSTSGGTDTQY
TRBV3-1 ASSQGLALNEQF
TRBV20-1 SAPRGSTDTQY
TRBV20-1 SARAPPAYEQY
TRBV4-1 ASSQRSNTGELF
TRBV15 ATAISYGTDTQY
TRBV4-3 ASSPGNMNTEAF
TRBV29-1 SVGSGSPGELF
TRBV7-9 AITRLAVDVNTGELF
TRBV20-1 SARDPSWGARDTDTQY
TRBV20-1 SARDRRGMEAAF
TRBV19 ASRERGIPNQPQH
TRBV7-9 ASSRLGTGINEQF
TRBV4-2 ASSQAAASSTDTQY
TRBV7-2 ASSVEARYNEQF
TRBV7-9 ASRSGTGNSPLH
TRBV6-2/TRBV6-3 ASNGQGADYGYT
TRBV7-6 ASSLSWDGIYNEQF
TRBV4-3 ASSQAARDGEKLF
TRBV20-1 SANTGTGNTEAF
TRBV5-5 ASSVDRGRDEQF
TRBV10-3 AIRSAGSTDTQY
TRBV28 ASSSGLAGGFNEQF
TRBV9 ASSAQAPEYTEAF
TRBV4-3 ASSQDPWVGSTNEKLF
TRBV5-5 ASSLGLIQETQY
TRBV6-5 ASSYELAGSDEQF
TRBV12-3/TRBV12-4 ASRVGHRDTEAF
TRBV27 ASSLSVAGNNEQF
TRBV5-1 ASSYESGTGKELF